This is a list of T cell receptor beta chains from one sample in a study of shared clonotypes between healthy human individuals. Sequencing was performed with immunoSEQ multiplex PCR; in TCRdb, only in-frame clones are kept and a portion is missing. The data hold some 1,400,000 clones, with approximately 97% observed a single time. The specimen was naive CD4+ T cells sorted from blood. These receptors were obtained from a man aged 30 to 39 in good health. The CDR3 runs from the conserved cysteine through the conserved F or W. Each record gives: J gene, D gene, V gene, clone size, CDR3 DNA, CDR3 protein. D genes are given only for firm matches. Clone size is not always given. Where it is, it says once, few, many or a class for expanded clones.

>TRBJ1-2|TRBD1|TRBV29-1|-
TGCAGCGTTTCGAAGGGGGCGCGAGGCTACACCTTC
CSVSKGARGYTF
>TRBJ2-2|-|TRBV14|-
TGTGCCAGCAGCCAAGATTTAGGATTCCCGAACACCGGGGAGCTGTTTTTT
CASSQDLGFPNTGELFF
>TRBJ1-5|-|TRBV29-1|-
TGCAGCGTGGGGGGAGCCAGCAATCAGCCCCAGCATTTT
CSVGGASNQPQHF
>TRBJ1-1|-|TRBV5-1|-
TGCGCCAGCAGCTTGGGGTTACAGATGAACACTGAAGCTTTCTTT
CASSLGLQMNTEAFF
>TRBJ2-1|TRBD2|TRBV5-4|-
TGTGCCAGCAGCTTAGCGGGGGGGCATGAGCAGTTCTTC
CASSLAGGHEQFF
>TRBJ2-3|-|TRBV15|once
TGTGCCACCAGCAGAGTTGCAGATACGCAGTATTTT
CATSRVADTQYF
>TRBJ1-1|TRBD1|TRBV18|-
TGTGCCAGCTCACCCCTCACAGGGGACACTGAAGCTTTCTTT
CASSPLTGDTEAFF
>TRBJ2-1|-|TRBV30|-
TGTGCCTGGACTGTGGGACTCTACAATGAGCAGTTCTTC
CAWTVGLYNEQFF
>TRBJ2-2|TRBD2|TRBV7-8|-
TGTGCCAGCAGCCCTCGGACTAGCGGGAGGGGCTCCACCGGGGAGCTGTTTTTT
CASSPRTSGRGSTGELFF
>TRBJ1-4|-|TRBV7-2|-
TGTGCCAGCAGCTTTGATATCGACAAAAAAAAACTGTTTTTT
CASSFDIDKKKLFF
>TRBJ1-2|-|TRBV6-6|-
TGTGCCAGCAGTTACCAAAGCGAGGGTAGCTATGGCTACACCTTC
CASSYQSEGSYGYTF
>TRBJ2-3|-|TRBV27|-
TGTGCCAGCAGCCTAGACAGCTACACAGATACGCAGTATTTT
CASSLDSYTDTQYF
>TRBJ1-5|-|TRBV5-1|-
TGCGCCAGCAGCTTGGATTATAGCAATCAGCCCCAGCATTTT
CASSLDYSNQPQHF
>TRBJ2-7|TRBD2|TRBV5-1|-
TGCGCCAGCAGCTCGACTAGCGGGAGTTACGAGCAGTACTTC
CASSSTSGSYEQYF
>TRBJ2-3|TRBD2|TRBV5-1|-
TGCGCCAGCACCCCCCCGACTAGCAAGTTAGATACGCAGTATTTT
CASTPPTSKLDTQYF
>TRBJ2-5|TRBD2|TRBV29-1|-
TGCAGCGTTGCCAGACTAGCGGGAGGCCAAGAGACCCAGTACTTC
CSVARLAGGQETQYF
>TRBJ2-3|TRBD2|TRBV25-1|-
TGTGCCAGCAGTGATTTCGCGGGGGTTGGAGATACGCAGTATTTT
CASSDFAGVGDTQYF
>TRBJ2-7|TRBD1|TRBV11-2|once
TGTGCCAGCAGCCCGCCGGGACAGTACTACGAGCAGTACTTC
CASSPPGQYYEQYF
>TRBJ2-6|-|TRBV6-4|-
TGTGCCAGCAGACGACGGGGGGACCAGGGGTCTGGGGCCAACGTCCTGACTTTC
CASRRRGDQGSGANVLTF
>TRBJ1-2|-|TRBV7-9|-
TGTGCCAGCAGCTTAGTCGCTGTGGGGCCCCGGGGCGGCTACACCTTC
CASSLVAVGPRGGYTF
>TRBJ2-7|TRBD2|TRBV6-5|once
TGTGCCAGCAGTGGGACTAGCGGCGCCCACGAGCAGTACTTC
CASSGTSGAHEQYF
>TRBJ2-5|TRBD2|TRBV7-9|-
TGTGCCAGCAGCCATGCGGGGGAAGAGACCCAGTACTTC
CASSHAGEETQYF
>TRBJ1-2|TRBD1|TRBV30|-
TGTGCCTGGTCCAGACAGGGGGTTGTCTATGGCTACACCTTC
CAWSRQGVVYGYTF
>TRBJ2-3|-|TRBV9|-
TGTGCCAGCAGCCGGCAGGGGACAGATACGCAGTATTTT
CASSRQGTDTQYF
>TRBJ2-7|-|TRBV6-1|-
TGTGCCAGCAGTGGACAGAGCTCCTACGAGCAGTACTTC
CASSGQSSYEQYF
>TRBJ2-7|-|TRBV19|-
TGTGCCAGTACCCCCAGGGGGGGAGGAACCTACGAGCAGTACTTC
CASTPRGGGTYEQYF
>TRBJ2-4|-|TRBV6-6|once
TGTGCCAGCAGTTCTAGTGGGGTAGCCAAAAACATTCAGTACTTC
CASSSSGVAKNIQYF
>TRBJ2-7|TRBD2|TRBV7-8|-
TGTGCCAGCAGCTTAGAATCGACTAGCGGAACCAGCTCCTACGAGCAGTACTTC
CASSLESTSGTSSYEQYF
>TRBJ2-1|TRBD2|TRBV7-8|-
TGTGCCAGCAGCTCAGGGACTAGCGGGAGGGCCGCTAATGAGCAGTTCTTC
CASSSGTSGRAANEQFF
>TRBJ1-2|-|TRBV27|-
TGTGCCAGCAGTAGACAGGACCGGAGGGGCTACACCTTC
CASSRQDRRGYTF
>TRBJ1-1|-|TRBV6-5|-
TGTGCCAGCACCATACGTGAGAATTGGAGAGATGAAGCTTTCTTT
CASTIRENWRDEAFF
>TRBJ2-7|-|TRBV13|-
TGTGCCAGCAGCTTAGATCGTTCCTACGAGCAGTACTTC
CASSLDRSYEQYF
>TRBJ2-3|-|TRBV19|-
TGTGCCAGCAGCAGGGGCGATACGCAGTATTTT
CASSRGDTQYF
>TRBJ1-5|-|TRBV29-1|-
TGCAGCGTTGAAAGTCGGGGCAATCAGCCCCAGCATTTT
CSVESRGNQPQHF
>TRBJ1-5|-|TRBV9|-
TGTGCCAGCAGCGTAGATGGTTTCAATCAGCCCCAGCATTTT
CASSVDGFNQPQHF
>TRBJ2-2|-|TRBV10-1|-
TGCGCCAGCAGTGATGTCCAGCGGGACACCGGGGAGCTGTTTTTT
CASSDVQRDTGELFF
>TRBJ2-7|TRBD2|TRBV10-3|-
TGTGCCAGTACTAGCGGGAGTGGTTACGAGCAGTACTTC
CASTSGSGYEQYF
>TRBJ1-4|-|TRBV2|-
TGTGCCAGCAGTGAGGCAACTAATGAAAAACTGTTTTTT
CASSEATNEKLFF
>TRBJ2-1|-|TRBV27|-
TGTGCCAGCAGTCCACGAACAGGGGGGGCGGCAGAACAGTTCTTC
CASSPRTGGAAEQFF
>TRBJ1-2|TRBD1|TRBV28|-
TGTGCCAGCAGCACAAACAGGGGGCGGGGCTACACCTTC
CASSTNRGRGYTF
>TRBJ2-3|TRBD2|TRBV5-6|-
TGTGCCAGCAGCCTTAGCGGGAGTGGGGATACGCAGTATTTT
CASSLSGSGDTQYF
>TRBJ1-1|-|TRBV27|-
TGTGCCAGCAGTTGGTTGGCAGGGGCTGAAGCTTTCTTT
CASSWLAGAEAFF
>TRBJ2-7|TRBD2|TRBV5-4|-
TGTGCCAGCAGCTTAGTGTTGGTAGGCAGCGGGAGTTCGGGGGAGCAGTACTTC
CASSLVLVGSGSSGEQYF
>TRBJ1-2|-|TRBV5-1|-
TGCGCCAGCAGCTTGGGACAGCGGTATGGCTACACCTTC
CASSLGQRYGYTF
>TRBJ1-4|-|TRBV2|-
TGTGCCAGCAGTTCGCGAGGGGAAAAACTGTTTTTT
CASSSRGEKLFF
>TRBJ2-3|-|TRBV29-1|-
TGCAGCGTTGCCGAGGGGGACCTCCAGTATTTT
CSVAEGDLQYF
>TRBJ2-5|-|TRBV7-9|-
TGTGCCAGCAGCATCAGACAGGAGCGGGAGACCCAGTACTTC
CASSIRQERETQYF
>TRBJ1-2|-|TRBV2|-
TGTGCCAGCAGTGAAGGGAAGGCTAACTATGGCTACACCTTC
CASSEGKANYGYTF
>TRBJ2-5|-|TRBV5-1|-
TGCGCCAGCAGCTTAAATACGGTGGAGACCCAGTACTTC
CASSLNTVETQYF
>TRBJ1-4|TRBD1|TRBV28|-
TGTGCCAGCAGTTCGACGGGACAGCCGGTGAGGGAAAAACTGTTTTTT
CASSSTGQPVREKLFF
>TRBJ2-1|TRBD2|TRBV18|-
TGTGCCAGCTCACCACAGACTAGCGGGAGCGATGAGCAGTTCTTC
CASSPQTSGSDEQFF